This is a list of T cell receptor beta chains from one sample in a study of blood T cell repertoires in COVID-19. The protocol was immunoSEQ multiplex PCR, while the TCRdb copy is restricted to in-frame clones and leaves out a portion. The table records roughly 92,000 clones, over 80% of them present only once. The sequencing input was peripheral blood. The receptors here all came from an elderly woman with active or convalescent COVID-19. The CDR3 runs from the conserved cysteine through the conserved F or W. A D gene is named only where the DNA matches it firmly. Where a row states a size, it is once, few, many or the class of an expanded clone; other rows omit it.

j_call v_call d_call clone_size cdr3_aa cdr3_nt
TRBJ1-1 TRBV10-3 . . CAISEIGNTEAFF TGTGCCATCAGTGAGATCGGGAACACTGAAGCTTTCTTT
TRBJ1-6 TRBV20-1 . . CSASRSAGTSPLHF TGCAGTGCTAGTAGATCCGCGGGGACTTCACCCCTCCACTTT
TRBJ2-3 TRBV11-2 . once CASSKAESTDTQYF TGTGCCAGCAGCAAGGCGGAAAGCACAGATACGCAGTATTTT
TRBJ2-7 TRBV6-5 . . CASSSPAAASYEQYF TGTGCCAGCAGTTCCCCCGCGGCAGCCTCCTACGAGCAGTACTTC
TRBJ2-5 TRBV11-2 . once CASSFRTGGETQYF TGTGCCAGCAGCTTCCGGACTGGGGGGGAGACCCAGTACTTC
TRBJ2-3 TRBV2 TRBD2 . CASSEQAGLDTQYF TGTGCCAGCAGTGAACAAGCGGGACTAGATACGCAGTATTTT
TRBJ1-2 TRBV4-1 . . CASSQVSGSEGYTF TGCGCCAGCAGCCAAGTCTCAGGGTCGGAAGGCTACACCTTC
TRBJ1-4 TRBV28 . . CASSPRLREKLFF TGTGCCAGCAGTCCCAGACTCCGTGAAAAACTGTTTTTT
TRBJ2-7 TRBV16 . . CASSDSSYEQYF TGTGCCAGCAGCGATAGCTCCTACGAGCAGTACTTC
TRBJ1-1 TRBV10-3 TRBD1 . CAIRSGQPRPNTEAFF TGTGCCATAAGGTCGGGACAGCCAAGACCGAACACTGAAGCTTTCTTT
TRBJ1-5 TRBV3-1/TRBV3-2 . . CASSQDRARGSNQPQHF TGTGCCAGCAGCCAAGATAGAGCACGCGGGAGCAATCAGCCCCAGCATTTT
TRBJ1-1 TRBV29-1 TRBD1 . CSVEPQGAMVGTEAFF TGCAGCGTTGAACCCCAGGGGGCGATGGTTGGAACTGAAGCTTTCTTT
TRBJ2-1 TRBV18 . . CASSPPTEGFNEQFF TGTGCCAGCTCACCGCCGACAGAAGGGTTCAATGAGCAGTTCTTC
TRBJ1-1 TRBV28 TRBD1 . CASSPTQGAPTEAFF TGTGCCAGCAGTCCCACACAGGGGGCGCCTACTGAAGCTTTCTTT
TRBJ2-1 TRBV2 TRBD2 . CASSEGLAPSYNEQFF TGTGCCAGCAGTGAAGGACTAGCGCCCTCCTACAATGAGCAGTTCTTC
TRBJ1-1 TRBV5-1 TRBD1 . CASSINRGRRSTEAFF TGCGCCAGCAGCATTAACAGGGGACGTCGCAGCACTGAAGCTTTCTTT
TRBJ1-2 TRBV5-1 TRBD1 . CASSLGQGLGYGYTF TGCGCCAGCAGCTTGGGACAGGGACTAGGCTATGGCTACACCTTC
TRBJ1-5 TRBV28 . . CASSLQVGSQPQHF TGTGCCAGCAGTCTACAGGTAGGAAGTCAGCCCCAGCATTTT
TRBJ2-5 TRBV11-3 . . CASDGTGGETQYF TGTGCCAGCGACGGGACTGGGGGTGAGACCCAGTACTTC
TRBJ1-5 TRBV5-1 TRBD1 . CASSLSGQGLNQPQHF TGCGCCAGCAGCTTGTCCGGACAGGGATTAAATCAGCCCCAGCATTTT
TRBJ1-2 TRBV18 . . CASSPGAEANYGYTF TGTGCCAGCTCACCTGGGGCCGAGGCTAACTATGGCTACACCTTC
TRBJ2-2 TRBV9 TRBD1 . CASSVAPGQASTGELFF TGTGCCAGCAGCGTAGCCCCAGGACAGGCCTCCACCGGGGAGCTGTTTTTT
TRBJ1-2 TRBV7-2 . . CASSFGRPDYGYTF TGTGCCAGCAGCTTCGGGAGGCCCGACTATGGCTACACCTTC
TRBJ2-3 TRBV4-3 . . CASSQDPYTDTQYF TGCGCCAGCAGCCAAGATCCGTACACAGATACGCAGTATTTT
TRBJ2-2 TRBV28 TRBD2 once CASILGGRAHTGELFF TGTGCCAGCATTCTTGGTGGGAGGGCCCACACCGGGGAGCTGTTTTTT
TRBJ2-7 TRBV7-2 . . CASKNRTSAYEQYF TGTGCCAGCAAAAATAGAACCTCGGCCTACGAGCAGTACTTC
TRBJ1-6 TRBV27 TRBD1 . CASSLRPGQVSYNSPLHF TGTGCCAGCAGTCTACGACCGGGACAGGTCTCCTATAATTCACCCCTCCACTTT
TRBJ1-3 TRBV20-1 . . CSASGGSSGNTIYF TGCAGTGCTAGTGGCGGGAGCTCTGGAAACACCATATATTTT
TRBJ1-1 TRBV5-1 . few CASGTTVGNTEAFF TGCGCCAGCGGGACAACGGTCGGCAACACTGAAGCTTTCTTT
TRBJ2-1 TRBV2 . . CASSSRQAWVGRDNEQFF TGTGCCAGCAGTTCAAGACAGGCTTGGGTTGGGCGAGACAATGAGCAGTTCTTC
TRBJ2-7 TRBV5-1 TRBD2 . CASSLVAGGPISYEQYF TGCGCCAGCAGCTTGGTTGCGGGGGGCCCTATCTCCTACGAGCAGTACTTC
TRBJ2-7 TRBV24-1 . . CATSDTGTGGHEQYF TGTGCCACCAGTGATACCGGGACGGGGGGCCACGAGCAGTACTTC
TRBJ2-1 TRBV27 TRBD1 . CASSFLGQGSRNEQFF TGTGCCAGCAGTTTCCTGGGACAGGGTTCGCGGAATGAGCAGTTCTTC
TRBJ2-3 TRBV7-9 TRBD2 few CASSSGTSADTQYF TGTGCCAGCAGCTCCGGGACTAGCGCAGATACGCAGTATTTT
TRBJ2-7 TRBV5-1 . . CASSYLLGGRDTYEQYF TGCGCCAGCAGCTACCTCCTGGGGGGACGTGACACCTACGAGCAGTACTTC
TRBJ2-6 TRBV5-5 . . CASSLLGAGANVLTF TGTGCCAGCAGCTTATTAGGGGCTGGGGCCAACGTCCTGACTTTC
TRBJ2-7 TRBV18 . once CASSPPVGDEQYF TGTGCCAGCTCACCACCGGTAGGGGACGAGCAGTACTTC
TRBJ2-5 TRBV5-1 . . CASSFQAEETQYF TGCGCCAGCAGCTTTCAAGCCGAGGAGACCCAGTACTTC
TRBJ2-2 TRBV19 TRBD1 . CASSIEGGASGELFF TGTGCCAGTAGTATAGAAGGGGGCGCTTCCGGGGAGCTGTTTTTT
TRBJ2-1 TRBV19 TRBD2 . CASSTTGGGANEQFF TGTGCCAGTAGTACGACTGGCGGGGGGGCCAATGAGCAGTTCTTC
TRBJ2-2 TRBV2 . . CASKRGTGTTGELFF TGTGCCAGCAAGAGGGGTACGGGGACAACCGGGGAGCTGTTTTTT